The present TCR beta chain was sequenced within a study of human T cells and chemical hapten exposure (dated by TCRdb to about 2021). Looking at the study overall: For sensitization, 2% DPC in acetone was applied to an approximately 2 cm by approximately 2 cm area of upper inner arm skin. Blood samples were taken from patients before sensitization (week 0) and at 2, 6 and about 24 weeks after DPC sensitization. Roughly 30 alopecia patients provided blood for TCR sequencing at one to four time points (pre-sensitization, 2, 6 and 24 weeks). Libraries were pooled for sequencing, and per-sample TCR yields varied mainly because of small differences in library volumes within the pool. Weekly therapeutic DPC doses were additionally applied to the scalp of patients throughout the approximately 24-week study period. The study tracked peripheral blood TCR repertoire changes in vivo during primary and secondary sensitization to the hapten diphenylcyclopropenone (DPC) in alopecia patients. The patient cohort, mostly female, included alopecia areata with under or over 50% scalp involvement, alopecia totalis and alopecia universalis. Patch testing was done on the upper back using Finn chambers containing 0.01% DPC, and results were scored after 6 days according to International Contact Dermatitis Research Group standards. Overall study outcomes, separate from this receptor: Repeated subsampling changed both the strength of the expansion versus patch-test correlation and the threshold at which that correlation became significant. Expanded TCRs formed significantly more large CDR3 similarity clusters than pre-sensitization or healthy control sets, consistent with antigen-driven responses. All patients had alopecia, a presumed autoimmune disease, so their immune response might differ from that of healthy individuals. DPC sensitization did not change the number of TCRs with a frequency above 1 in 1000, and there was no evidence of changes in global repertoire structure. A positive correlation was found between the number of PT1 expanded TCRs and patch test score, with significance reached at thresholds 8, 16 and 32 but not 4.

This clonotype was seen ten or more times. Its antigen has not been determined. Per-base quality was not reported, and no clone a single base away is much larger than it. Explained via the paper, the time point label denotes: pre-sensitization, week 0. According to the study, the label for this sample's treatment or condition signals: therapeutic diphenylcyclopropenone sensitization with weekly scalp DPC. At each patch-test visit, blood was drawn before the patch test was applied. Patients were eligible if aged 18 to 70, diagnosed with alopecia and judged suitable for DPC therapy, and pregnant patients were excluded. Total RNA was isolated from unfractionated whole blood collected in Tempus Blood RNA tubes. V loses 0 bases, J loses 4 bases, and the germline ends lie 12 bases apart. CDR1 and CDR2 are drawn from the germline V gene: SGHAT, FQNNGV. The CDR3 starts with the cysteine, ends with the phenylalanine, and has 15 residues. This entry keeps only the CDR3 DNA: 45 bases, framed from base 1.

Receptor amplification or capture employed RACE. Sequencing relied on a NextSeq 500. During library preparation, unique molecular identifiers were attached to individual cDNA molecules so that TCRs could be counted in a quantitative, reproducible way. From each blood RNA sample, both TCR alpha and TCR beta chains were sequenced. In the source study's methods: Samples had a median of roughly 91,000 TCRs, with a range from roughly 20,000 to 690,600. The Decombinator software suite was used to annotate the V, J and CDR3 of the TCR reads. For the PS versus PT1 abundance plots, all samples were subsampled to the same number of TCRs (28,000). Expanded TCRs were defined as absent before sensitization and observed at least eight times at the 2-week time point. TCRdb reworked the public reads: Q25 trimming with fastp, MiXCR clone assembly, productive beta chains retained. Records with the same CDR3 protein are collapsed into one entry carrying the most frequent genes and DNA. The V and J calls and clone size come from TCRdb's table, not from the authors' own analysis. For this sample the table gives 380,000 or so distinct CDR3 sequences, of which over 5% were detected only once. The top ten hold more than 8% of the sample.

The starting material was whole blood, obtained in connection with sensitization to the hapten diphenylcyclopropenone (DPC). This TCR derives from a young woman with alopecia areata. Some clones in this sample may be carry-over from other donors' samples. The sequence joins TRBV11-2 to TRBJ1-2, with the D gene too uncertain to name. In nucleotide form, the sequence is TGTGCCAGCAGCTTAGATCCGGACGGAATCTATGGCTACACCTTC. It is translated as CASSLDPDGIYGYTF.